The source of this T cell receptor beta chain is a study of neurological immune-mediated disorders. Every sequencing run produced over 180 million TCR-beta sequences that came from 15-18 subjects. TCRdb independently ran MiXCR on the 5' RACE reads; one entry per CDR3 protein. The data contain roughly 52,000 distinct CDR3 sequences, about 5.8% of them seen just once; the ten biggest clones take up approximately 1.5%. There are many counts of this clonotype. The antigen is undetermined. Trimming removed 6 bases from V and 6 bases from J, with 27 bases in between. Germline V gene sequence: CDR1 DFQATT, CDR2 SNEGSKA (reference sequence). There are 16 residues in the CDR3. Study-wide findings and caveats: Phylogenetic grouping assigned the repertoires of 18 of 34 multiple sclerosis patients to a single related-CDR3 cluster, representing a possible signature.

The sample consisted of CD4+ T cells from blood. The clonotype was recovered from a woman under 30 with multiple sclerosis. The chain is built from TRBV20-1 and TRBJ2-7; tentative D call: TRBD1 (5 bases). CDR3 DNA: TGCAGTGCCCCCCATCGGTTAACAGGCACGGAGCGCGAGCAGTACTTC. This translates into CSAPHRLTGTEREQYF.